The present entry profiles one TCR beta chain with its context. The sample is drawn from a study of blood T cell repertoires in COVID-19. Profiled with immunoSEQ multiplex PCR; TCRdb holds only in-frame clones, not every one. This repertoire shows 350,000 to 450,000 clones, roughly 90% found once; its top ten account for about 7%. The germline V gene encodes CDR1 LNHDA and CDR2 SQIVND (reference sequence). V lost 5 bases and J lost 0; bases outside the gene matches: 4. The CDR3 spans 16 residues. The sequence was collected from a woman aged 55-75 years with COVID-19, enrolled during active disease. Source material: peripheral blood. The gene calls are TRBV19 and TRBJ2-3, with 11 bases identical to TRBD2. CDR3 region: CASSGLAGGSTDTQYF. The DNA for the CDR3 is TGTGCCAGTAGTGGTCTAGCGGGGGGAAGCACAGATACGCAGTATTTT. The full variable domain, completed using reference TRBV19 and TRBJ2-3, is DGGITQSPKYLFRKEGQNVTLSCEQNLNHDAMYWYRQDPGQGLRLIYYSQIVNDFQKGDIAEGYSVSREKKESFPLTVTSAQKNPTAFYLCASSGLAGGSTDTQYFGPGTRLTVL.